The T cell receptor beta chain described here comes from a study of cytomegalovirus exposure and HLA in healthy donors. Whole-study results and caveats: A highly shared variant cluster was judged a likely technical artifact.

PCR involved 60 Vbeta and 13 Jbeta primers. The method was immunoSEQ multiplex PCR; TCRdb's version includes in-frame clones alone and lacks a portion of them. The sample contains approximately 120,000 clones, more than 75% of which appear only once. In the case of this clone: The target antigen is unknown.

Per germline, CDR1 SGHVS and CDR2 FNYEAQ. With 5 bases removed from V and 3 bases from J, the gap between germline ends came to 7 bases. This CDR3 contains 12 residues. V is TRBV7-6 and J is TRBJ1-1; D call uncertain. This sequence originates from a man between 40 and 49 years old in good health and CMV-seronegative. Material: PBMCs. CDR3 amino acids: CASSQRDTEAFF. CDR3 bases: TGTGCCAGCAGCCAACGCGACACTGAAGCTTTCTTT.